The clone carrying this T cell receptor beta chain was detected only once. Its antigen is unidentified. CDR3 length equals 14 residues. Unmatched junction bases numbered 4, after V lost 6 bases and J lost 9 bases. Germline CDR1 is MNHEY and CDR2 is SMNVEV (reference sequence). The sample comes from a study of T-cell memory formation after mild COVID-19. Via MiXCR, TCRdb re-called the 5' RACE reads, giving one row per CDR3 protein. The table records 470,000 or so distinct CDR3 sequences, about 23% of them present only once. Study findings and constraints: For contracting clones, CD4+ ones sat mainly in CM and EM, CD8+ in EMRA. CD4/CD8 balance held among clones contracting day 15 to 85, and later expanders leaned CD4+. Researchers found some responding clones in pre-infection memory, a sign that cross-reactive memory joined. For second-wave clones that peaked at day 37, SARS-CoV-2 specificity went unverified.

The receptor was derived from an adult woman who had mild COVID-19 (a few samples of this study predate the infection). Cell type and time point are not known. The material sequenced was PBMCs or a T cell subset sorted from them (not recorded which). The gene calls are TRBV27 and TRBJ1-6, with 11 positions matching TRBD1. In nucleotides, the CDR3 is TGTGCCAGCAGAATGGGACAGGGGGTTTCACCCCTCCACTTT. This encodes CASRMGQGVSPLHF.